The next 26 T cell receptor beta chains were all read from a single sample in a study of T cell responses to AZD1222 COVID-19 vaccine. Clones were sequenced by immunoSEQ multiplex PCR, and TCRdb holds only the in-frame ones, with some missing. This table holds about 66,000 clones, more than 85% found once. Sequencing used peripheral blood, obtained on day 0 of AZD1222 vaccination. The source of these receptors is an adult in good health.

This clone was detected once. The chain employs TRBV11-3 and TRBJ2-5, with D possibly TRBD1 on 7 matching bases. The germline CDR1 and CDR2 sequences are SGHNT and YENEEA. There are 15 residues in the CDR3. Trimming shortened V by 1 base and J by 1 base, and 10 bases separated the two germline ends. This CDR3 reads CASSLGQGGQETQYF. CDR3 DNA: TGTGCCAGCAGCTTAGGCCAGGGGGGCCAAGAGACCCAGTACTTC.

This clone was counted a few times. The chain is built from TRBV13 and TRBJ1-1; 8 bases line up with TRBD1. The germline V gene encodes CDR1 PRHDT and CDR2 FYEKMQ (reference sequence). The CDR3 covers 16 residues. The J segment lost 1 base and the V segment lost 6 bases, leaving 10 bases of the junction unmatched. Here the CDR3 DNA reads TGTGCCAGCAGGCAATTGAGGACAGGGCCGAACACTGAAGCTTTCTTT. Its translation is CASRQLRTGPNTEAFF.

The genes are TRBV2 and TRBJ2-4; D gene uncertain. Germline CDR1 and CDR2: SNHLY and FYNNEI. The V gene lost 8 bases and the J gene lost 5 bases, with 10 bases spanning the gap. The length of the CDR3 is 12 residues. CDR3 nucleotide sequence: TGTGCCAGCGGAATAAGAGAAAACATTCAGTACTTC. Encoded protein: CASGIRENIQYF.

Points on this clone: Distinct nucleotide sequences in the sample also encode this CDR3. The rearrangement joins TRBV18 to TRBJ2-7, with D possibly matching TRBD1 (6 bases). Deletions cut 4 bases from V and 7 bases from J, with 11 bases between. Germline V gene lookup returns CDR1 KGHSH and CDR2 LQKENI. This CDR3 spans 12 amino acids. DNA of the CDR3: TGTGCCAGCTCACGATTTACAGGGGAGCAGTACTTC. It encodes CASSRFTGEQYF. Full variable domain (remainder filled in from reference TRBV18 and TRBJ2-7): NAGVMQNPRHLVRRRGQEARLRCSPMKGHSHVYWYRQLPEEGLKFMVYLQKENIIDESGMPKERFSAEFPKEGPSILRIQQVVRGDSAAYFCASSRFTGEQYFGPGTRLTVT.

The chain couples TRBV12-5 to TRBJ1-2; D is unresolved. The V gene's germline CDR1 is LGHNT and CDR2 FRNRAP. V was pared by 2 bases and J by 8 bases, with 15 bases between. This CDR3 region has 14 residues. The CDR3 is CASGLPGSGRGYTF. The CDR3 DNA is TGTGCTAGTGGTTTGCCTGGATCGGGGAGAGGCTACACCTTC.

This clone was observed once. The V call is TRBV27, the J call TRBJ2-3; 13 nucleotides line up with TRBD2. The CDR3 consists of 16 residues. CDR1 is MNHEY and CDR2 is SMNVEV in the germline V gene (reference sequence). V lost 3 bases, J lost 2 bases, and 2 bases stayed unmatched. This CDR3 reads CASSFGLAGATDTQYF. CDR3 DNA sequence: TGTGCCAGCAGTTTCGGACTAGCGGGAGCCACAGATACGCAGTATTTT.

The V and J genes are TRBV7-2 and TRBJ2-1; 16 bases are a match to TRBD2. The CDR3 extends over 15 amino acids. The germline gives CDR1 SGHTA, CDR2 FQGNSA. V lost 5 bases to trimming and J lost 7 bases; unmatched junction nucleotides: 2. The CDR3 loop reads CASSLGLAGGNEQFF. In DNA, the CDR3 is TGTGCCAGCAGCCTGGGACTAGCGGGGGGGAATGAGCAGTTCTTC. Based on the CDR3 plus reference TRBV7-2 and TRBJ2-1, the full variable domain is GAGVSQSPSNKVTEKGKDVELRCDPISGHTALYWYRQSLGQGLEFLIYFQGNSAPDKSGLPSDRFSAERTGGSVSTLTIQRTQQEDSAVYLCASSLGLAGGNEQFFGPGTRLTVL.

This clone was seen more than once but under ten times. The chain joins TRBV6-2 or TRBV6-3 to TRBJ1-1; D gene unclear. Germline loops: CDR1 MNHEY, CDR2 SVGEGT. The V end lost 1 base, the J end lost 7 bases, and 10 bases lay between the germline ends. This CDR3 spans 13 amino acids. The chain's CDR3 is CASSYLSEHEAFF. The CDR3 DNA is TGTGCCAGCAGTTACTTGTCAGAACATGAAGCTTTCTTT.

This clone has only a few counts. A junction boundary mismatches the germline segment, possibly from a read error. The J gene is TRBJ2-2, the V gene TRBV7-7; a weak D match, TRBD1 (5 bases). The CDR3 spans 15 residues. CDR1 is SSHAT, CDR2 FNYEAQ, per germline (reference sequence). Written as DNA, the CDR3 is TGTGCTAGCAGCCCGACAGATACAATCGCCGGGGAGCTGTTTTTT. Protein: CASSPTDTIAGELFF.

The chain carries TRBV7-9 and TRBJ2-3, with 9 bases that match TRBD2. The CDR3 sequence is 17 residues long. Unmatched junction bases numbered 5, after V lost 1 base and J lost 0 bases. Per the germline V gene, CDR1 is SEHNR and CDR2 is FQNEAQ (reference sequence). CDR3 residues: CASSLVMLAGSTDTQYF. CDR3 nucleotides: TGTGCCAGCAGCTTAGTTATGCTAGCGGGAAGCACAGATACGCAGTATTTT.

The chain has TRBV7-9 and TRBJ2-4; D is ambiguous. The CDR3 runs 12 residues. V dropped 6 bases and J dropped 12 bases, with 15 bases sitting between them. Germline CDR1 is SEHNR and CDR2 is FQNEAQ (reference sequence). CDR3 nucleotide sequence: TGTGCCAGCAGTCAAGACCGGCACGGTCAGTACTTC. This encodes CASSQDRHGQYF.

J is TRBJ2-3 and V is TRBV13; 12 positions agree with TRBD2. The trim removed 5 bases at V and 0 bases at J, leaving 18 bases unmatched. The germline CDR1 and CDR2 sequences are PRHDT and FYEKMQ (reference sequence). The CDR3 is made up of 21 amino acids. CDR3: CASSNPPWELAGGPSTDTQYF. The CDR3, as DNA: TGTGCCAGCAGCAACCCGCCGTGGGAACTAGCGGGGGGCCCTAGCACAGATACGCAGTATTTT.

The chain carries TRBV10-3 and TRBJ2-3; 9 bases match TRBD1. Germline trimming cut 6 bases from V and 0 bases from J; bases unmatched to any gene: 4. The CDR3 consists of 15 residues. Germline CDR1 and CDR2: ENHRY and SYGVKD. In DNA, the CDR3 is TGTGCCATCAGCAGACAGGGGGTCAGCACAGATACGCAGTATTTT. Amino acid sequence: CAISRQGVSTDTQYF.

The chain employs TRBV6-5 and TRBJ2-3, with 10 bases fitting TRBD1. Germline CDR1 reads MNHEY; CDR2 reads SVGAGI. With 4 bases clipped from V and 0 bases from J, the junction kept 4 bases outside the gene matches. CDR3 length: 16 residues. As DNA, the CDR3 is TGTGCCAGCAGTTCGCGGACAGGGGGTAGCACAGATACGCAGTATTTT. Protein sequence: CASSSRTGGSTDTQYF.

The chain links TRBV21-1 to TRBJ1-1; no DNA check was done on the table's D call, TRBD1. TRBV21-1 counts as a pseudogene. This CDR3 comprises 16 residues. DNA of the CDR3: TGTGCCAGCAGCAAATCGAAGGACAGGGAGCACACTGAAGCTTTCTTT. Translated: CASSKSKDREHTEAFF.

This chain links TRBV7-2 with TRBJ2-2; D perhaps matches TRBD1 (5 bases). This CDR3 region has 16 residues. The V end lost 0 bases, the J end lost 0 bases, and 8 bases lay between the germline ends. The germline CDR1 and CDR2 sequences are SGHTA and FQGNSA. Here the CDR3 DNA reads TGTGCCAGCAGCTTAGCAGCAGGGCCGAACACCGGGGAGCTGTTTTTT. This encodes CASSLAAGPNTGELFF.

The chain has TRBV5-1 and TRBJ2-1, with 9 bases fitting TRBD1. This CDR3 has 16 amino acids. Germline V CDR1 and CDR2: SGHRS, YFSETQ. The J segment lost 6 bases and the V segment lost 5 bases, leaving 12 bases of the junction unmatched. CDR3: CASSWGEGQGFNEQFF. Written as DNA, the CDR3 is TGCGCCAGCAGTTGGGGGGAGGGACAGGGTTTCAATGAGCAGTTCTTC.

The gene calls are TRBV29-1 and TRBJ1-1; D ambiguous. Germline CDR1 is SQVTM and CDR2 is ANQGSEA. There are 13 residues in the CDR3. V was trimmed by 3 bases and J by 5 bases, leaving 13 bases between them. In DNA, the CDR3 is TGCAGCGTTGATGAGGGAGCGGGGACTGAAGCTTTCTTT. Its protein is CSVDEGAGTEAFF.

The chain couples TRBV20-1 to TRBJ1-5; perhaps TRBD1 as D (5 bases). The CDR3 loop spans 13 amino acids. The V and J ends lost 3 bases and 6 bases respectively, with 12 bases between them. Germline assignment: CDR1 DFQATT and CDR2 SNEGSKA (reference sequence). Here the CDR3 reads CSASVSGLQPQHF. The CDR3 DNA follows: TGCAGTGCTAGTGTGTCAGGGCTTCAGCCCCAGCATTTT.

The CDR3 spells CASSFDRGEMNTEAFF. The CDR3, as DNA: TGTGCCAGCAGCTTCGACAGGGGCGAAATGAACACTGAAGCTTTCTTT. The chain carries TRBV7-9 and TRBJ1-1, with TRBD1 matching over 8 bases. The CDR3 totals 16 residues. The germline V gene encodes CDR1 SEHNR and CDR2 FQNEAQ (reference sequence). With 3 bases clipped from V and 0 bases from J, the junction kept 6 bases outside the gene matches.

This clone is labeled medium-sized. This chain uses TRBV6-6 with TRBJ1-2; D gene unclear. The V end lost 7 bases, the J end lost 6 bases, and 15 bases lay between the germline ends. This CDR3 spans 13 amino acids. Germline V lookup: CDR1 MNHNY, CDR2 SVGAGI (reference sequence). The CDR3 region is CASTPSSWDGYTF. CDR3 DNA sequence: TGTGCCAGCACCCCATCCTCGTGGGATGGCTACACCTTC.

The CDR3 sequence: CASSERSGSSYEQYF. The DNA of the CDR3 is TGTGCCAGCAGTGAAAGGTCAGGGTCCTCCTACGAGCAGTACTTC. The rearrangement joins TRBV6-1 to TRBJ2-7, with D perhaps matching TRBD1 (5 bases). CDR1 is MNHNS, CDR2 SASEGT, per germline. The length of the CDR3 is 15 residues. V lost 2 bases to trimming and J lost 0 bases, with 11 bases between them.

The gene calls are TRBV5-8 and TRBJ1-5; 7 bases map to TRBD1. Germline V gene sequence: CDR1 SGHTS, CDR2 YDEGEE. Trimming at V came to 5 bases and at J to 0 bases, leaving 8 bases not matched to a gene. The CDR3 runs to 16 residues. This CDR3 reads CASRQNRGPSNQPQHF. CDR3 in DNA: TGTGCCAGCAGACAGAACAGGGGACCTAGCAATCAGCCCCAGCATTTT.

The chain links TRBV7-2 to TRBJ1-6; the D gene is possibly TRBD1 (6 bases). Trimming removed 5 bases from V and 5 bases from J, with 13 bases in between. Germline V CDR1 and CDR2: SGHTA, FQGNSA. This CDR3 has 15 residues. CDR3 loop: CASSIQGVDNSPLHF. The CDR3 DNA reads as TGTGCCAGCAGCATACAGGGAGTGGATAATTCACCCCTCCACTTT.

In nucleotides, the CDR3 is TGTGCCAGCGCTAACAACCTTGGCGGAAGGTACCAAGAGACCCAGTACTTC. Translating it yields CASANNLGGRYQETQYF. The chain employs TRBV28 and TRBJ2-5; D is ambiguous. The V gene's germline CDR1 is MDHEN and CDR2 SYDVKM. Trimming left V 8 bases short and J 0 bases short, with 22 bases between. CDR3 length: 17 residues.

The chain is built from TRBV30 and TRBJ1-4; 9 bases line up with TRBD1. This CDR3 spans 13 amino acids. Germline-derived CDR1 and CDR2 are GTSNPN and SVGIG (reference sequence). Trimming removed 5 bases from V and 10 bases from J; junction bases left unmatched: 8. The CDR3 nucleotides are TGTGCCTGGGTGGACAGGGGAATCGGAAAACTGTTTTTT. It codes for CAWVDRGIGKLFF.